Each of the 31 T cell receptor beta chains below was sequenced from the same sample in a study of PD-1 blockade in mismatch repair-deficient tumors. Clones were sequenced by immunoSEQ multiplex PCR, and TCRdb holds only the in-frame ones, with some missing. The data show some 110,000 clones, 70% to 80% seen once. Sequencing was performed on peripheral blood, taken around 60 weeks after starting pembrolizumab. The receptors here all came from an adult with mismatch repair-deficient cancer.

The J gene is TRBJ2-3, the V gene TRBV30; no clear D gene. Germline loops: CDR1 GTSNPN, CDR2 SVGIG (reference sequence). The V end lost 0 bases, the J end lost 0 bases, and 7 bases lay between the germline ends. This CDR3 has 14 amino acids. CDR3 sequence (DNA): TGTGCCTGGAGTGTACTCAGGAGCACAGATACGCAGTATTTT. It yields the protein CAWSVLRSTDTQYF. The whole variable domain, remainder taken from reference TRBV30 and TRBJ2-3, is SQTIHQWPATLVQPVGSPLSLECTVEGTSNPNLYWYRQAAGRGLQLLFYSVGIGQISSEVPQNLSASRPQDRQFILSSKKLLLSDSGFYLCAWSVLRSTDTQYFGPGTRLTVL.

The chain combines TRBV7-2 with TRBJ2-1; 12 bases map to TRBD2. Germline CDR1 is SGHTA and CDR2 is FQGNSA. V lost 5 bases, J lost 4 bases, and 9 bases stayed unmatched. The CDR3 sequence is 17 residues long. CDR3 protein: CASSLIYGLAGYNEQFF. The CDR3 DNA is TGTGCCAGCAGCCTAATCTACGGACTAGCGGGGTACAATGAGCAGTTCTTC.

This clone was observed once. V gene TRBV11-1 combines with J gene TRBJ2-1; 10 nucleotides agree with TRBD2. V was clipped by 4 bases and J by 8 bases; unmatched bases: 14. Germline V gives CDR1 SGHAT, CDR2 FQDESV (reference sequence). This CDR3 region has 17 residues. CDR3 nucleotides: TGTGCCAGCAGCTCTGGGGAAGCGGGAGGGGGATGGGATGAGCAGTTCTTC. Amino acid sequence: CASSSGEAGGGWDEQFF.

The chain has TRBV7-6 and TRBJ2-1; TRBD2 aligns across 9 bases. V dropped 2 bases and J dropped 7; count of bases not matched to a gene: 12. This CDR3 region has 17 residues. Germline-derived CDR1 and CDR2 are SGHVS and FNYEAQ. As DNA, the CDR3 is TGTGCCAGCAGCTTAAGTCCGGGCGGGAGGGCCGGGAATGAGCAGTTCTTC. Its protein product is CASSLSPGGRAGNEQFF.

The chain combines TRBV7-6 with TRBJ2-7; 9 bases align to TRBD1. The germline gives CDR1 SGHVS, CDR2 FNYEAQ. The V gene end was trimmed by 6 bases and the J gene end by 1 base; junction bases not matched to a gene: 7. The CDR3 spans 15 residues. The CDR3 nucleotides are TGTGCCAGCAGTCTAACCGGGACAGGGTCCTACGAGCAGTACTTC. Translated: CASSLTGTGSYEQYF.

The V gene is TRBV7-3, the J gene TRBJ2-5, with D unresolved. Germline CDR1 SGHTA, CDR2 FQGTGA. The CDR3 sequence is 13 residues long. The V gene lost 5 bases and the J gene lost 4 bases, with 11 bases spanning the gap. This CDR3 reads CASSTAPPETQYF. The CDR3 region has the DNA TGTGCCAGCAGCACCGCACCCCCAGAGACCCAGTACTTC.

The V call is TRBV7-6, the J call TRBJ2-5, with a tentative D call TRBD2 (5 bases). This CDR3 has 17 amino acids. CDR1 SGHVS and CDR2 FNYEAQ come from the germline V gene. Trimming shortened V by 1 base and J by 1 base, and 16 bases separated the two germline ends. For the CDR3, the DNA is TGTGCCAGCAGCTTAGGACACGGAGCGGCAATCCAAGAGACCCAGTACTTC. Amino acids: CASSLGHGAAIQETQYF.

J is TRBJ2-2 and V is TRBV16; no clear D gene. CDR1 and CDR2 from the germline V gene are KGHSY and FQNENV. The CDR3 length is 15 residues. The V and J ends lost 0 bases and 7 bases respectively, with 12 bases between them. CDR3 in amino acids: CASSQSPNRVGELFF. CDR3 bases: TGTGCCAGCAGCCAATCCCCCAACAGAGTCGGGGAGCTGTTTTTT.

The V gene is TRBV6-6, the J gene TRBJ1-1, with D possibly being TRBD1 (5 bases). Per germline, CDR1 MNHNY and CDR2 SVGAGI (reference sequence). CDR3 length: 14 amino acids. V lost 0 bases, J lost 4 bases, and 9 bases lay in between. For the CDR3, the DNA is TGTGCCAGCAGTTACTCGGGCGGGGGCACTGAAGCTTTCTTT. It translates to CASSYSGGGTEAFF.

The rearrangement joins TRBV10-3 to TRBJ2-1; a possible D gene is TRBD2 (5 bases). V lost 10 bases to trimming and J lost 6 bases, with 10 bases between them. Germline loops: CDR1 ENHRY, CDR2 SYGVKD. This CDR3 region has 11 residues. CDR3 amino acids: CATYGVNEQFF. In nucleotides, the CDR3 is TGTGCCACTTACGGGGTCAATGAGCAGTTCTTC.

The rearrangement links TRBV27 to TRBJ1-1; D remains ambiguous. The V end was cut by 1 base, the J end by 0 bases, with 6 bases between. CDR3 length equals 14 residues. The germline V gene encodes CDR1 MNHEY and CDR2 SMNVEV (reference sequence). For the CDR3, the DNA is TGTGCCAGCAGTTTATACAGTTTGAACACTGAAGCTTTCTTT. Amino acids: CASSLYSLNTEAFF.

V and J are TRBV7-9 and TRBJ1-1; D is unclear. The CDR3 length is 14 residues. CDR1 SEHNR and CDR2 FQNEAQ come from the germline V gene (reference sequence). The V end lost 2 bases, the J end lost 1 base, and 8 bases lay between the germline ends. CDR3: CASSLSAGNTEAFF. The CDR3 DNA sequence: TGTGCCAGCAGCTTAAGTGCGGGGAACACTGAAGCTTTCTTT.

The CDR3 DNA reads TGTGCCAGCAGCTTGGCTAGCGGGAGCTCCTACGAGCAGTACTTC. It specifies CASSLASGSSYEQYF. The chain is built from TRBV11-2 and TRBJ2-7, with TRBD2 identical over 10 bases. The length of the CDR3 is 15 residues. Germline CDR1 and CDR2: SGHAT and FQNNGV. Trimming at V came to 3 bases and at J to 0 bases, leaving 2 bases not matched to a gene. Filled out from reference TRBV11-2 and TRBJ2-7, the complete variable domain reads EAGVAQSPRYKIIEKRQSVAFWCNPISGHATLYWYQQILGQGPKLLIQFQNNGVVDDSQLPKDRFSAERLKGVDSTLKIQPAKLEDSAVYLCASSLASGSSYEQYFGPGTRLTVT.

The chain carries TRBV5-1 and TRBJ2-1; a possible D gene is TRBD2 (6 bases). Germline V CDR1 and CDR2: SGHRS, YFSETQ. V was trimmed by 2 bases and J by 7 bases, leaving 16 bases between them. The CDR3 covers 15 residues. The CDR3 protein is CASSFLSSSVNEQFF. Here the CDR3 DNA reads TGCGCCAGCAGCTTCCTCTCTTCTAGCGTGAATGAGCAGTTCTTC.

The gene calls are TRBV7-9 and TRBJ1-2; D is unclear. From germline, CDR1 is SEHNR and CDR2 FQNEAQ (reference sequence). The V end lost 0 bases, the J end lost 8 bases, and 10 bases lay between the germline ends. The CDR3 covers 13 residues. CDR3 in amino acids: CASSLAAGRGYTF. The DNA of the CDR3 is TGTGCCAGCAGCTTAGCGGCGGGTAGAGGCTACACCTTC.

This rearrangement joins TRBV2 to TRBJ2-1; TRBD2 aligns across 11 bases. The length of the CDR3 is 16 residues. V dropped 6 bases and J dropped 9; count of bases not matched to a gene: 13. Germline V CDR1 and CDR2: SNHLY, FYNNEI. The CDR3: CASSVTSGSYSGEQFF. The CDR3 DNA sequence: TGTGCCAGCAGCGTCACTAGCGGGAGTTATAGCGGTGAGCAGTTCTTC.

This rearrangement joins TRBV6-5 to TRBJ1-5, with D unclear. Germline assignment: CDR1 MNHEY and CDR2 SVGAGI. Trimming pared 6 bases from V and 2 bases from J, leaving 14 bases between. The CDR3 contains 15 residues. CDR3 protein: CASSKQPSGNQPQHF. CDR3 DNA sequence: TGTGCCAGCAGCAAACAGCCCTCGGGCAATCAGCCCCAGCATTTT.

The chain links TRBV18 to TRBJ2-4; a possible D gene is TRBD2 (7 bases). Germline V CDR1 and CDR2: KGHSH, LQKENI. The CDR3 sequence is 11 residues long. The ends were cut back, 3 bases at V and 13 bases at J, with 10 bases in the middle. Here the CDR3 reads CASSPEGGQYF. CDR3 sequence (DNA): TGTGCCAGCTCACCTGAGGGGGGGCAGTACTTC.

This rearrangement joins TRBV11-2 to TRBJ2-7, with D possibly being TRBD2 (5 bases). Trimming pared 0 bases from V and 0 bases from J, leaving 9 bases between. The V gene's germline CDR1 is SGHAT and CDR2 FQNNGV. The length of the CDR3 is 15 residues. CDR3 protein: CASSLEVASSYEQYF. As DNA, the CDR3 is TGTGCCAGCAGCTTAGAAGTAGCGAGCTCCTACGAGCAGTACTTC.

This clone has just one count. The chain couples TRBV15 to TRBJ2-1; D tentatively reads TRBD1 or TRBD2 (6 bases each). The CDR3 has 13 residues. Germline CDR1 LNHNV, CDR2 YYDKDF (reference sequence). V shed 4 bases and J shed 10 bases, with 14 bases lying between them. The CDR3 nucleotides are TGTGCCACCAGCAACAATCTAGGGGGGGAGCAGTTCTTC. It encodes CATSNNLGGEQFF. The variable domain in full, with the rest retrieved from reference TRBV15 and TRBJ2-1, is DAMVIQNPRYQVTQFGKPVTLSCSQTLNHNVMYWYQQKSSQAPKLLFHYYDKDFNNEADTPDNFQSRRPNTSFCFLDIRSPGLGDTAMYLCATSNNLGGEQFFGPGTRLTVL.

The genes are TRBV30 and TRBJ1-4; D gene uncertain. In germline, CDR1 is GTSNPN, CDR2 SVGIG (reference sequence). The CDR3 totals 14 residues. Trimming took off 0 bases at V and 8 bases at J, with 13 bases between the two ends. The CDR3 sequence is CAWSVGGPGEKLFF. CDR3 in DNA: TGTGCCTGGAGTGTGGGAGGGCCCGGCGAAAAACTGTTTTTT.

V and J are TRBV9 and TRBJ1-2; no firm D call. CDR3 length equals 14 residues. The germline V and J ends were trimmed by 4 bases and 2 bases, with 12 bases remaining between them. Germline CDR1 and CDR2: SGDLS and YYNGEE. The CDR3 sequence is CASSPAISNYGYTF. CDR3 in DNA: TGTGCCAGCAGCCCCGCAATTTCCAACTATGGCTACACCTTC.

This clone has only a few counts. J is TRBJ1-5 and V is TRBV18; possible D gene TRBD1, 6 bases. Germline CDR1 KGHSH, CDR2 LQKENI. There are 13 residues in the CDR3. The V and J ends lost 3 bases and 4 bases respectively, with 7 bases between them. CDR3 protein: CASSPDRNQPQHF. For the CDR3, the DNA is TGTGCCAGCTCACCCGACAGGAATCAGCCCCAGCATTTT.

This clone was seen more than once but under ten times. J is TRBJ1-2 and V is TRBV19; D is ambiguous. CDR3 length equals 14 residues. Germline CDR1 reads LNHDA; CDR2 reads SQIVND (reference sequence). With 3 bases removed from V and 2 bases from J, the gap between germline ends came to 10 bases. CDR3 in amino acids: CASSMGLGNYGYTF. The CDR3 nucleotides are TGTGCCAGTAGTATGGGGTTGGGGAACTATGGCTACACCTTC.

This clone was found once. This chain uses TRBV5-8 with TRBJ2-7; TRBD1 aligns across 10 bases. The CDR3 runs to 16 residues. Germline V gene lookup returns CDR1 SGHTS and CDR2 YDEGEE. V gave up 0 bases and J gave up 6 bases; unmatched junction bases: 9. CDR3 sequence (DNA): TGTGCCAGCAGCTTGGAGTGGACAGGGGGGTTACGCGAGCAGTACTTC. Translation: CASSLEWTGGLREQYF. The variable domain in full, completed from reference TRBV5-8 and TRBJ2-7, reads EAGVTQSPTHLIKTRGQQATLRCSPISGHTSVYWYQQALGLGLQFLLWYDEGEERNRGNFPPRFSGRQFPNYSSELNVNALELEDSALYLCASSLEWTGGLREQYFGPGTRLTVT.

The genes are TRBV5-1 and TRBJ1-4; no clear D gene. CDR1 SGHRS and CDR2 YFSETQ come from the germline V gene. The CDR3 extends over 15 amino acids. V shed 2 bases and J shed 4 bases, with 12 bases lying between them. CDR3 region: CASSLAPQDNEKLFF. The CDR3 DNA sequence: TGCGCCAGCAGCTTAGCGCCTCAGGATAATGAAAAACTGTTTTTT.

This clone has just one count. The chain carries TRBV5-4 and TRBJ2-1; D call uncertain. V lost 0 bases to trimming and J lost 12 bases, with 19 bases between them. Germline V gives CDR1 SGHNT, CDR2 YYREEE (reference sequence). The CDR3 covers 15 residues. DNA of the CDR3: TGTGCCAGCAGCTTGGATCCAGCGCATCCTCAAGGGCAGTTCTTC. Residues: CASSLDPAHPQGQFF.

The V and J genes are TRBV9 and TRBJ2-5; TRBD2 matches at 9 bases. Germline V gives CDR1 SGDLS, CDR2 YYNGEE. Trimming took 4 bases from V and 4 from J; bases not matched to a gene: 17. The CDR3 consists of 18 residues. DNA of the CDR3: TGTGCCAGCAGCCCTTTCGTGGGTAGCGGGAGTATAGCAGAGACCCAGTACTTC. It specifies CASSPFVGSGSIAETQYF.

J is TRBJ2-1 and V is TRBV7-9; 8 bases align to TRBD2. CDR1 SEHNR and CDR2 FQNEAQ come from the germline V gene (reference sequence). The CDR3 consists of 14 residues. The V segment lost 5 bases and the J segment 10 bases; nucleotides outside the gene matches: 10. Written as DNA, the CDR3 is TGTGCCAGCAGCCCAGGGACTAGGTGGGCGGAGCAGTTCTTC. Translated: CASSPGTRWAEQFF. Full variable domain (outside the CDR3, taken from reference TRBV7-9 and TRBJ2-1): DTGVSQNPRHKITKRGQNVTFRCDPISEHNRLYWYRQTLGQGPEFLTYFQNEAQLEKSRLLSDRFSAERPKGSFSTLEIQRTEQGDSAMYLCASSPGTRWAEQFFGPGTRLTVL.

This clone was recorded a few times. This sequence joins TRBV20-1 and TRBJ2-7; D remains ambiguous. This CDR3 is built from 11 residues. CDR1 DFQATT and CDR2 SNEGSKA come from the germline V gene (reference sequence). The V gene lost 3 bases and the J gene lost 1 base, with 4 bases spanning the gap. CDR3 in amino acids: CSASSSYEQYF. In DNA form, the CDR3 reads TGCAGTGCTAGCTCTTCCTACGAGCAGTACTTC.

The chain carries TRBV7-6 and TRBJ2-1; perhaps TRBD2 as D (5 bases). Per germline, CDR1 SGHVS and CDR2 FNYEAQ. The CDR3 totals 12 residues. Trimming removed 5 bases at V and 7 bases at J, with 9 bases between. In DNA form, the CDR3 reads TGTGCCAGCAGCGCCGGGGAGAATGAGCAGTTCTTC. It codes for CASSAGENEQFF.